The clone carrying this T cell receptor (beta chain) is deemed medium-sized. The antigen remains unidentified. The library protocol tagged each TCR cDNA with a unique molecular identifier. TCRdb reanalysed the 5' RACE reads using MiXCR and keeps one entry per CDR3 protein. The sample lists about 5,100 distinct CDR3 sequences, approximately 9% occurring once. The data were taken from a study of spatial heterogeneity in lung cancer. Broader study findings: Counts of expanded intratumoral alpha and beta TCRs tracked tumor mutation counts.

The junction had 11 bases not matched to a gene; V was cut back by 1 base and J by 6 bases. This CDR3 comprises 17 residues. Time point in this sample: sample taken at primary tumor resection. Whole RNA, which was extracted from tumor, nontumor lung tissue or frozen PBMC, was sequenced without any cell sorting. This receptor was obtained from a female donor with early-stage non-small cell lung cancer. The source material was lung tumor tissue, sampled at surgery. V and J are TRBV12-3 or TRBV12-4 and TRBJ2-3, with 9 bases identical to TRBD2. CDR3 nucleotides: TGTGCCAGCAGTTTAGACCTCAGCGGGAGGAAGGGCGATACGCAGTATTTT. Amino acids: CASSLDLSGRKGDTQYF.